A single sample is the source of the 26 T cell receptor beta chains below, sequenced in a study of blood T cell repertoires in COVID-19. Using immunoSEQ multiplex PCR, the repertoire was profiled, and TCRdb retains in-frame clones only, with some absent. The repertoire holds tens of thousands of clones, with under 90% as singletons. Sequencing was carried out using peripheral blood. These TCRs come from a man in his fifties or sixties with acute or convalescent COVID-19.

The V call is TRBV18, the J call TRBJ2-2; the D gene is possibly TRBD2 (6 bases). V was clipped by 3 bases and J by 3 bases, with 29 bases between them. Germline lookup yields CDR1 KGHSH and CDR2 LQKENI. This CDR3 contains 21 residues. In DNA form, the CDR3 reads TGTGCCAGCTCACCCCCAGGAGGGGCCCGAGGGAGATTAGGTGACACCGGGGAGCTGTTTTTT. Its translation is CASSPPGGARGRLGDTGELFF.

V is TRBV5-1 and J is TRBJ2-1, with TRBD1 as a possible D gene (6 bases). The CDR3 spans 14 residues. V was pared by 4 bases and J by 8 bases, with 16 bases between. Germline V gene sequence: CDR1 SGHRS, CDR2 YFSETQ. The CDR3 protein is CASSLQQGGYEQFF. DNA of the CDR3: TGCGCCAGCAGCCTGCAACAGGGTGGCTATGAGCAGTTCTTC.

This sequence joins TRBV25-1 and TRBJ1-4, with TRBD1 matching 7 bases. With V trimmed by 1 base and J by 4 bases, 3 bases remained unmatched. The length of the CDR3 is 15 residues. Per germline, CDR1 MGHDK and CDR2 SYGVNS. The CDR3 nucleotides are TGTGCCAGCAGTGAATCAAACAGGGGTAATGAAAAACTGTTTTTT. It is translated as CASSESNRGNEKLFF.

The gene calls are TRBV2 and TRBJ2-1; no definite D call. The CDR3 sequence is 11 residues long. Per germline, CDR1 SNHLY and CDR2 FYNNEI. V was shortened by 8 bases and J by 5 bases, with 7 bases between the two germline ends. The CDR3 region has the DNA TGTGCCAGCCTCTACCACAATGAGCAGTTCTTC. Translation: CASLYHNEQFF.

The V gene is TRBV15, the J gene TRBJ1-6; no definite D call. Trimming left V 1 base short and J 2 bases short, with 6 bases between. This CDR3 comprises 15 residues. The V gene's germline CDR1 is LNHNV and CDR2 YYDKDF (reference sequence). For the CDR3, the DNA is TGTGCCACCAGCAGAGGCCAGGCCTATAATTCACCCCTCCACTTT. This encodes CATSRGQAYNSPLHF.

This rearrangement joins TRBV11-3 to TRBJ2-2; 7 bases align to TRBD2. Germline V gene lookup returns CDR1 SGHNT and CDR2 YENEEA. This CDR3 is built from 16 residues. V dropped 5 bases and J dropped 2; count of bases not matched to a gene: 8. Here the CDR3 reads CASSEKTSYNTGELFF. The CDR3 coding sequence is TGTGCCAGCAGCGAGAAGACTAGCTACAACACCGGGGAGCTGTTTTTT.

The genes are TRBV27 and TRBJ2-7, with 7 bases lining up with TRBD2. The length of the CDR3 is 13 residues. Losses at the gene ends were 4 bases for V and 3 bases for J; bases not matched to a gene: 3. Germline V gives CDR1 MNHEY, CDR2 SMNVEV (reference sequence). CDR3 DNA: TGTGCCAGCAGTTCCGGGACTAACTACGAGCAGTACTTC. Its protein product is CASSSGTNYEQYF.

The chain is built from TRBV7-9 and TRBJ1-1; 7 bases match TRBD1. CDR3 length: 14 amino acids. The germline V gene has CDR1 SEHNR and CDR2 FQNEAQ (reference sequence). V shed 5 bases, J shed 8 bases, and the junction held 11 bases outside the gene matches. CDR3 in amino acids: CASSPADRENEAFF. As DNA, the CDR3 is TGTGCCAGCAGCCCAGCTGACAGGGAGAACGAAGCTTTCTTT.

This clone was seen just once. J is TRBJ1-3 and V is TRBV7-9; TRBD1 matches 8 bases. The germline gives CDR1 SEHNR, CDR2 FQNEAQ (reference sequence). The CDR3 runs 15 residues. Trimming cost V 5 bases and J 8 bases; bases outside gene matches: 11. The CDR3 DNA sequence: TGTGCCAGCAGCACCGGACAGGGACCCATGGACACCATATATTTT. Translation gives CASSTGQGPMDTIYF.

The chain has TRBV16 and TRBJ2-7; D is unresolved. The V gene lost 7 bases and the J gene lost 3 bases, with 13 bases spanning the gap. Per germline, CDR1 KGHSY and CDR2 FQNENV. The CDR3 has 13 amino acids. The CDR3 loop reads CASTRTYVYEQYF. CDR3 DNA sequence: TGTGCCAGCACTCGTACTTACGTCTACGAGCAGTACTTC.

The chain couples TRBV7-2 to TRBJ2-3; 8 bases are shared with TRBD2. J gave up 1 base and V 5 bases, and 5 bases lay outside the gene matches. Germline V lookup: CDR1 SGHTA, CDR2 FQGNSA. The CDR3 runs 15 residues. CDR3 protein: CASSPNSGGTDTQYF. Written as DNA, the CDR3 is TGTGCCAGCAGCCCAAATAGCGGGGGCACAGATACGCAGTATTTT.

The sample holds one count of this clone. The CDR3 DNA is TGTGCCAGCAGCCGAAGAGGGGGGGAAGACATGAACACTGAAGCTTTCTTT. It is translated as CASSRRGGEDMNTEAFF. The chain is built from TRBV4-2 and TRBJ1-1, with D perhaps matching TRBD1 (6 bases). The V and J ends lost 4 bases and 0 bases respectively, with 18 bases between them. Germline V CDR1 and CDR2: LGHNA, YNFKEQ. The CDR3 is 17 amino acids.

This clone came up a few times. The V gene is TRBV6-5, the J gene TRBJ1-5, with no clear D. The CDR3 loop spans 14 amino acids. Germline loops: CDR1 MNHEY, CDR2 SVGAGI. V lost 4 bases to trimming and J lost 3 bases, with 10 bases between them. The CDR3 nucleotides read TGTGCCAGCAGTTTAACTTTTTACAATCAGCCCCAGCATTTT. It specifies CASSLTFYNQPQHF.

This chain connects TRBV6-1 to TRBJ2-1; 14 nucleotides line up with TRBD2. The CDR3 totals 14 residues. The junction had 6 bases not matched to a gene; V was cut back by 8 bases and J by 9 bases. From germline, CDR1 is MNHNS and CDR2 SASEGT. Here the CDR3 DNA reads TGTGCCAGCGAACCGGGACTAGCGGGAGCTGAGCAGTTCTTC. Amino acids: CASEPGLAGAEQFF.

The chain joins TRBV4-1 to TRBJ1-5; 9 bases map to TRBD1. After removal of 2 bases from V and 1 base from J, the junction contained 3 bases not matched to a gene. Per germline, CDR1 MGHRA and CDR2 YSYEKL. The CDR3 has 16 amino acids. In DNA form, the CDR3 reads TGCGCCAGCAGCCAAACAGGGGGCACGAGCAATCAGCCCCAGCATTTT. Its protein product is CASSQTGGTSNQPQHF.

This rearrangement joins TRBV3-1 (or the pseudogene TRBV3-2) to TRBJ2-7; D possibly corresponds to TRBD1 (5 bases). The CDR3 sequence is 13 residues long. The germline gives CDR1 LGHDT, CDR2 YNNKEL (reference sequence). V was clipped by 4 bases and J by 4 bases, with 11 bases between them. This CDR3 is CASSRGRGYEQYF. The CDR3 DNA follows: TGTGCCAGCAGCCGAGGTAGGGGTTACGAGCAGTACTTC.

This clone was observed a single time. V and J are TRBV30 and TRBJ2-5, with 10 bases aligning to TRBD2. The V gene's germline CDR1 is GTSNPN and CDR2 SVGIG (reference sequence). The CDR3 runs to 14 residues. V was pared by 2 bases and J by 2 bases, with 2 bases of the junction left unmatched. The CDR3 DNA reads as TGTGCCTGGAGTAGCGGGGGGGCTCAAGAGACCCAGTACTTC. Protein product: CAWSSGGAQETQYF.

This chain connects TRBV29-1 to TRBJ1-3; the match to TRBD1 covers 7 bases. Trimming removed 4 bases from V and 2 bases from J; junction bases left unmatched: 2. The V gene's germline CDR1 is SQVTM and CDR2 ANQGSEA. The CDR3 length is 13 residues. The chain's CDR3 is CSVGQGAGNTIYF. The CDR3 coding sequence is TGCAGCGTTGGGCAGGGGGCTGGAAACACCATATATTTT.

This sequence joins TRBV28 and TRBJ2-5, with TRBD1 matching over 9 bases. This CDR3 contains 15 residues. Per the germline V gene, CDR1 is MDHEN and CDR2 is SYDVKM. V gave up 5 bases and J gave up 5 bases; unmatched junction bases: 9. CDR3 nucleotide sequence: TGTGCCAGCAGTCCGAGGACAGGGGTCGAGGAGACCCAGTACTTC. Translation gives CASSPRTGVEETQYF. The full variable domain, with the rest looked up from reference TRBV28 and TRBJ2-5, is DVKVTQSSRYLVKRTGEKVFLECVQDMDHENMFWYRQDPGLGLRLIYFSYDVKMKEKGDIPEGYSVSREKKERFSLILESASTNQTSMYLCASSPRTGVEETQYFGPGTRLLVL.

This clone was observed a few times. J is TRBJ2-1 and V is TRBV11-2; D gene unclear. This CDR3 has 16 amino acids. The germline V gene has CDR1 SGHAT and CDR2 FQNNGV. The V end was cut by 1 base, the J end by 10 bases, with 20 bases between. Here the CDR3 DNA reads TGTGCCAGCAGCTTAGGCAGGCGAGTTCGTCTGGGCGAGCAGTTCTTC. Translating gives CASSLGRRVRLGEQFF. Looking up the rest from reference TRBV11-2 and TRBJ2-1 gives the full variable domain: EAGVAQSPRYKIIEKRQSVAFWCNPISGHATLYWYQQILGQGPKLLIQFQNNGVVDDSQLPKDRFSAERLKGVDSTLKIQPAKLEDSAVYLCASSLGRRVRLGEQFFGPGTRLTVL.

The V and J genes are TRBV6-5 and TRBJ2-7; possibly TRBD1 for D (6 bases). V was shortened by 0 bases and J by 4 bases, with 10 bases between the two germline ends. From germline, CDR1 is MNHEY and CDR2 SVGAGI. The CDR3 covers 14 residues. CDR3 coding DNA: TGTGCCAGCAGTTACTCCCAGGGGTGGTACGAGCAGTACTTC. Residues: CASSYSQGWYEQYF.

A few counts support this clone. This rearrangement joins TRBV4-2 to TRBJ2-2; possible D gene TRBD2, 7 bases. The CDR3 length is 16 residues. V lost 4 bases and J 4 bases, leaving 16 bases between the germline ends. Germline loops: CDR1 LGHNA, CDR2 YNFKEQ. CDR3 loop: CASSREGGAGTGELFF. The CDR3 DNA is TGTGCCAGCAGCCGAGAGGGGGGGGCCGGCACCGGGGAGCTGTTTTTT.

The rearrangement uses TRBV6-1 and TRBJ1-2; D unclear. Germline V lookup: CDR1 MNHNS, CDR2 SASEGT. This CDR3 has 12 amino acids. Between the trimmed V and J ends, which lost 3 bases and 12 bases, there was a span of 14 bases. CDR3 nucleotide sequence: TGTGCCAGCAGTGATGAGCTCACGCCACACACCTTC. Protein sequence: CASSDELTPHTF.

The V gene is TRBV4-1, the J gene TRBJ1-1, with 11 positions matching TRBD1. Looked up from germline, CDR1 is MGHRA and CDR2 is YSYEKL. This CDR3 spans 16 amino acids. The J segment lost 3 bases and the V segment lost 0 bases, leaving 3 bases of the junction unmatched. CDR3 residues: CASSQDGTGGYTEAFF. CDR3 nucleotides: TGCGCCAGCAGCCAAGATGGGACAGGGGGGTACACTGAAGCTTTCTTT.

The chain carries TRBV18 and TRBJ1-5, with D maybe TRBD1 (6 bases). Per the germline V gene, CDR1 is KGHSH and CDR2 is LQKENI. Trimming cost V 6 bases and J 0 bases, with 12 bases left between them. This CDR3 is 15 amino acids long. The CDR3 is CASSGTHNSNQPQHF. The DNA of the CDR3 is TGTGCCAGCTCCGGGACACATAATAGCAATCAGCCCCAGCATTTT.

The gene calls are TRBV5-4 and TRBJ1-6; 7 nucleotides align to TRBD1. J gave up 7 bases and V 4 bases, and 11 bases lay outside the gene matches. The CDR3 runs 16 residues. Germline CDR1 and CDR2: SGHNT and YYREEE (reference sequence). Here the CDR3 reads CASSPGTARSNSPLHF. CDR3 bases: TGTGCCAGCAGCCCCGGGACAGCCCGGTCAAATTCACCCCTCCACTTT. The full variable domain, rest sourced from reference TRBV5-4 and TRBJ1-6, is ETGVTQSPTHLIKTRGQQVTLRCSSQSGHNTVSWYQQALGQGPQFIFQYYREEENGRGNFPPRFSGLQFPNYSSELNVNALELDDSALYLCASSPGTARSNSPLHFGNGTRLTVT.